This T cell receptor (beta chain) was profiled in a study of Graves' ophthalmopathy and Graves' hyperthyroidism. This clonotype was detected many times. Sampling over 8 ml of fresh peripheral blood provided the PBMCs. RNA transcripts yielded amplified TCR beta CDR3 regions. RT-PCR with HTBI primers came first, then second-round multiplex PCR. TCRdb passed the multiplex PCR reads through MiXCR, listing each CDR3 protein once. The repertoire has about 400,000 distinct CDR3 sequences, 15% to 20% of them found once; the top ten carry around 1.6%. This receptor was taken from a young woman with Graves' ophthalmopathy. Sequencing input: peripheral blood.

Written as DNA, the CDR3 is TGTGCCAGCAGCTTTGGCAGTGAAGAGACCCAGTACTTC. This sequence encodes CASSFGSEETQYF. This chain connects TRBV7-9 to TRBJ2-5; unclear D gene. Trimming left V 3 bases short and J 3 bases short, with 8 bases between. The CDR3 loop spans 13 amino acids. Germline CDR1 reads SEHNR; CDR2 reads FQNEAQ (reference sequence).